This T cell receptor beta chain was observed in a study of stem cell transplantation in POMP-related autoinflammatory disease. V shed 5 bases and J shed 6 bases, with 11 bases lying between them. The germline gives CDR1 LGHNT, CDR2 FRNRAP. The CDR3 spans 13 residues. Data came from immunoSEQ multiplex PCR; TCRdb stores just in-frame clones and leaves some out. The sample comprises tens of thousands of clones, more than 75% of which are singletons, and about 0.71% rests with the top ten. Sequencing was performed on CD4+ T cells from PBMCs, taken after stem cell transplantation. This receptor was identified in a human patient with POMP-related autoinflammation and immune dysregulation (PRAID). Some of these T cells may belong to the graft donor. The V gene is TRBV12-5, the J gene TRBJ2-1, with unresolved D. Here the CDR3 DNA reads TGTGCTAGTGGTCTCGAAGAAGGCAATGAGCAGTTCTTC. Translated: CASGLEEGNEQFF.